This T cell receptor (beta chain) comes out of a study of response to subunit inactivated influenza vaccine. Study conclusions and caveats: Each seasonal influenza vaccination, the authors suggested, recruits few new T cells.

TCRdb reanalysed the RT-PCR reads using MiXCR and keeps one entry per CDR3 protein. The profile covers about 700,000 distinct CDR3 sequences, with 14% appearing a single time and roughly 7.6% taken by the ten largest. Note on this clonotype: The target antigen is unknown.

The CDR3 sequence is 12 residues long. The V gene lost 5 bases and the J gene lost 9 bases, with 10 bases spanning the gap. The sequence was collected from a man aged 50-59 years who received an inactivated influenza vaccine. The rearrangement joins TRBV12-3 or TRBV12-4 to TRBJ2-2, with unresolved D. This specimen was PBMCs from blood, taken around 15 days before vaccination. CDR3 nucleotide sequence: TGTGCCAGCAGTCCGGAAGGGTGGGAGCTGTTTTTT. Its protein product is CASSPEGWELFF.